The 30 T cell receptor beta chains given below trace back to one sample, sequenced in a study of OX40 agonist ivuxolimab in advanced cancers. Only in-frame clones appear in the TCRdb table, and some are missing; sequencing was by immunoSEQ multiplex PCR. The profile shows about 95,000 clones, approximately 86% of them singletons. This specimen was CD4+ or CD8+ T cells sorted from blood, taken in a trial of the OX40 agonist ivuxolimab. Source of these receptors: an adult with an advanced solid tumor such as melanoma, head and neck, liver or kidney cancer.

The CDR3 spells CASSQPTEWTYEQYF. The CDR3 bases are TGCGCCAGCAGCCAACCCACTGAGTGGACCTACGAGCAGTACTTC. V usage is TRBV4-3 and J usage is TRBJ2-7; D uncertain. Deletions cut 2 bases from V and 2 bases from J, with 13 bases between. The CDR3 is 15 residues long. Germline V lookup: CDR1 LGHNA, CDR2 YSLEER.

This clone has only a few counts. The chain combines TRBV7-8 with TRBJ2-4, with D possibly being TRBD1 (6 bases). CDR1 SGHVS and CDR2 FQNEAQ come from the germline V gene. With 5 bases removed from V and 9 bases from J, the gap between germline ends came to 17 bases. The CDR3 spans 14 residues. The CDR3, as DNA: TGTGCCAGCAGCGTAGTAGGGACAATGGGCATTCAGTACTTC. This gives the protein CASSVVGTMGIQYF.

The rearrangement uses TRBV18 and TRBJ1-4; maybe TRBD1 (6 bases). V shed 6 bases and J shed 8 bases, with 16 bases lying between them. The CDR3 runs 14 residues. Germline assignment: CDR1 KGHSH and CDR2 LQKENI. This CDR3 reads CASSQTGKSEKLFF. As DNA, the CDR3 is TGTGCCAGCTCCCAAACAGGGAAGAGCGAAAAACTGTTTTTT.

CDR3 DNA sequence: TGTGCCGGAGCTGGGGAGATCCAAAACATTCAGTACTTC. It translates to CAGAGEIQNIQYF. The chain carries TRBV7-9 and TRBJ2-4; the D gene is possibly TRBD2 (5 bases). Trimming pared 11 bases from V and 5 bases from J, leaving 16 bases between. The germline V gene encodes CDR1 SEHNR and CDR2 FQNEAQ (reference sequence). This CDR3 has 13 amino acids.

The V and J genes are TRBV5-1 and TRBJ2-7, with 7 bases aligning to TRBD1. The CDR3 is 14 amino acids. V gave up 4 bases and J gave up 5 bases; unmatched junction bases: 9. Germline CDR1 reads SGHRS; CDR2 reads YFSETQ. The CDR3 region has the DNA TGCGCCAGCAGCAATCGACAGGGTCACCACGAGCAGTACTTC. This sequence encodes CASSNRQGHHEQYF.

The V call is TRBV7-2, the J call TRBJ2-2; D remains ambiguous. Per the germline V gene, CDR1 is SGHTA and CDR2 is FQGNSA. V was pared by 5 bases and J by 7 bases, with 20 bases between. The CDR3 extends over 16 amino acids. The CDR3 bases are TGTGCCAGCAGCCCATCCGGGCCGCTGTTCGTCGGGGAGCTGTTTTTT. Its protein is CASSPSGPLFVGELFF.

The table lists this clone with many counts. The rearrangement joins TRBV5-1 to TRBJ2-2; D ambiguous. Per the germline V gene, CDR1 is SGHRS and CDR2 is YFSETQ. This CDR3 has 14 amino acids. V dropped 0 bases and J dropped 3 bases, with 6 bases sitting between them. In DNA, the CDR3 is TGCGCCAGCAGCTTGGAGCAGGACACCGGGGAGCTGTTTTTT. It codes for CASSLEQDTGELFF.

In its sample, this clone was seen once. The chain couples TRBV10-2 to TRBJ2-5; 7 bases are a match to TRBD1. CDR3 length: 15 residues. The V gene's germline CDR1 is WSHSY and CDR2 SAAADI. V shed 3 bases, J shed 5 bases, and the junction held 9 bases outside the gene matches. The CDR3 is CASSDEQGWVETQYF. In nucleotides, the CDR3 is TGCGCCAGCAGTGACGAACAGGGGTGGGTGGAGACCCAGTACTTC.

The chain recombines TRBV7-8 with TRBJ2-1, with a possible D match to TRBD2 (5 bases). The CDR3 runs to 15 residues. The V and J ends lost 1 base and 4 bases respectively, with 11 bases between them. From germline, CDR1 is SGHVS and CDR2 FQNEAQ. In DNA, the CDR3 is TGTGCCAGCAGCTTAGAAACTAGGAGTTACAATGAGCAGTTCTTC. This codes for CASSLETRSYNEQFF.

CDR3 nucleotides: TGTGCCAGCAGCTCCTGGGGACTAGCCCACATCGTCCCTAAAGAGACCCAGTACTTC. Residues: CASSSWGLAHIVPKETQYF. The chain couples TRBV28 to TRBJ2-5; 9 bases are a match to TRBD2. This CDR3 region has 19 residues. Germline CDR1 reads MDHEN; CDR2 reads SYDVKM. Trimming cost V 6 bases and J 3 bases; bases outside gene matches: 20.

This chain uses TRBV7-9 with TRBJ2-7; 7 bases match TRBD1. Germline CDR1 reads SEHNR; CDR2 reads FQNEAQ (reference sequence). There are 13 residues in the CDR3. V trimming: 5 bases; J trimming: 2 bases; junction bases outside the gene matches: 3. CDR3 residues: CASSRQGTYEQYF. The CDR3, as DNA: TGTGCCAGCAGCCGACAGGGCACCTACGAGCAGTACTTC.

This clone has just a few counts. The V gene is TRBV5-6, the J gene TRBJ2-7; 9 positions agree with TRBD2. The CDR3 is made up of 18 amino acids. Trimming at V came to 3 bases and at J to 3 bases, leaving 16 bases not matched to a gene. Germline V gives CDR1 SGHDT, CDR2 YYEEEE. The CDR3 bases are TGTGCCAGCAGCTGGCTTGAGGTGGCGCGGGAGGGCCGCTACGAGCAGTACTTC. Translating gives CASSWLEVAREGRYEQYF. Full variable domain (rest looked up from reference TRBV5-6 and TRBJ2-7): DAGVTQSPTHLIKTRGQQVTLRCSPKSGHDTVSWYQQALGQGPQFIFQYYEEEERQRGNFPDRFSGHQFPNYSSELNVNALLLGDSALYLCASSWLEVAREGRYEQYFGPGTRLTVT.

This clone showed up just once. This chain joins TRBV11-3 and TRBJ1-4; D is uncertain. V lost 0 bases and J lost 8, with 4 bases in between. Germline-derived CDR1 and CDR2 are SGHNT and YENEEA. The CDR3 has 12 residues. The CDR3 DNA follows: TGTGCCAGCAGCTTAGAGGCAGAAAAACTGTTTTTT. Protein: CASSLEAEKLFF.

This sequence joins TRBV9 and TRBJ2-1; unclear D gene. V lost 3 bases and J 9 bases, leaving 13 bases between the germline ends. CDR3 length: 13 residues. From germline, CDR1 is SGDLS and CDR2 YYNGEE. CDR3: CASSALGRGEQFF. The CDR3 DNA sequence: TGTGCCAGCAGCGCCCTAGGTCGTGGTGAGCAGTTCTTC. Drawing the rest from reference TRBV9 and TRBJ2-1, the complete variable domain is DSGVTQTPKHLITATGQRVTLRCSPRSGDLSVYWYQQSLDQGLQFLIQYYNGEERAKGNILERFSAQQFPDLHSELNLSSLELGDSALYFCASSALGRGEQFFGPGTRLTVL.

The chain carries TRBV9 and TRBJ1-1, with 8 bases fitting TRBD1. Germline V gene sequence: CDR1 SGDLS, CDR2 YYNGEE. With 3 bases clipped from V and 4 bases from J, the junction kept 5 bases outside the gene matches. The CDR3 spans 14 residues. CDR3 loop: CASSEQGEGTEAFF. CDR3 in DNA: TGTGCCAGCAGCGAACAGGGGGAGGGCACTGAAGCTTTCTTT.

The rearrangement links TRBV11-2 to TRBJ1-5; D is possibly TRBD1 (6 bases). The germline CDR1 and CDR2 sequences are SGHAT and FQNNGV. V was shortened by 5 bases and J by 0 bases, with 11 bases between the two germline ends. The CDR3 contains 15 residues. This CDR3 is CASSNKGDSNQPQHF. CDR3 bases: TGTGCCAGCAGCAACAAGGGGGATAGCAATCAGCCCCAGCATTTT.

The chain couples TRBV30 to TRBJ2-3; 7 nucleotides agree with TRBD1. V dropped 2 bases and J dropped 4; count of bases not matched to a gene: 0. The CDR3 spans 12 residues. Germline CDR1 is GTSNPN and CDR2 is SVGIG (reference sequence). Here the CDR3 DNA reads TGTGCCTGGAGTACAGGGGCAGATACGCAGTATTTT. This sequence encodes CAWSTGADTQYF.

This chain connects TRBV6-6 to TRBJ2-1; 8 bases map to TRBD1. Germline CDR1 is MNHNY and CDR2 is SVGAGI (reference sequence). This CDR3 contains 15 residues. V trimming: 4 bases; J trimming: 0 bases; junction bases outside the gene matches: 2. For the CDR3, the DNA is TGTGCCAGCAGTTTTACAGGGGGCTCCTACAATGAGCAGTTCTTC. This encodes CASSFTGGSYNEQFF.

The count of this clone is one. V is TRBV7-2 and J is TRBJ2-5; D not certain. Germline V gene lookup returns CDR1 SGHTA and CDR2 FQGNSA. Trimming took 0 bases from V and 2 from J, leaving 7 bases between them. This CDR3 is 14 amino acids long. DNA of the CDR3: TGTGCCAGCAGCTTAGCGCACAGTCAAGAGACCCAGTACTTC. As protein: CASSLAHSQETQYF.

This clone has just a few counts. The chain joins TRBV30 to TRBJ1-3; D call uncertain. The CDR3 length is 14 residues. Between the trimmed V and J ends, which lost 1 base and 0 bases, there was a span of 7 bases. Germline V lookup: CDR1 GTSNPN, CDR2 SVGIG (reference sequence). The CDR3 nucleotides are TGTGCCTGGAGTGGACCTCGCTCTGGAAACACCATATATTTT. Translation gives CAWSGPRSGNTIYF.

V usage is TRBV6-5 and J usage is TRBJ1-2, with a weak D call TRBD1 (5 bases). V dropped 6 bases and J dropped 2 bases, with 10 bases sitting between them. The germline V gene has CDR1 MNHEY and CDR2 SVGAGI. CDR3 size: 13 residues. The CDR3: CASSRTGNYGYTF. CDR3 sequence (DNA): TGTGCCAGCAGCCGTACAGGAAACTATGGCTACACCTTC.

The chain has TRBV5-1 and TRBJ2-1, with a possible D match to TRBD2 (6 bases). The CDR3 length is 14 residues. V lost 0 bases to trimming and J lost 5 bases, with 9 bases between them. CDR1 and CDR2 (germline): SGHRS, YFSETQ. The CDR3 sequence: CASSLVAGNNEQFF. DNA of the CDR3: TGCGCCAGCAGCTTGGTCGCGGGAAACAATGAGCAGTTCTTC.

The sample holds a few counts of this clone. V gene TRBV27 combines with J gene TRBJ2-7; D perhaps matches TRBD2 (5 bases). Germline V gives CDR1 MNHEY, CDR2 SMNVEV (reference sequence). Trimming took 10 bases from V and 2 from J, leaving 12 bases between them. The CDR3 is 12 amino acids. The CDR3 is CATGVTAYEQYF. The CDR3 region has the DNA TGTGCCACCGGGGTAACGGCCTACGAGCAGTACTTC.

V is TRBV5-1 and J is TRBJ2-1; no clear D. The CDR3 is 14 residues long. The germline V gene encodes CDR1 SGHRS and CDR2 YFSETQ. V lost 3 bases and J lost 3, with 10 bases in between. This CDR3 is CASSSETYYNEQFF. Written as DNA, the CDR3 is TGCGCCAGCAGCTCGGAGACTTACTACAATGAGCAGTTCTTC.

The chain employs TRBV14 and TRBJ2-1; 12 bases fit TRBD2. CDR3 length: 16 amino acids. V lost 3 bases and J lost 8; bases outside the gene matches: 8. The germline gives CDR1 SGHDN, CDR2 FVKESK. Here the CDR3 reads CASSHFLAGGYDEQFF. CDR3 sequence (DNA): TGTGCCAGCAGCCACTTTCTAGCGGGAGGGTACGATGAGCAGTTCTTC. The whole variable domain, remainder taken from reference TRBV14 and TRBJ2-1, is EAGVTQFPSHSVIEKGQTVTLRCDPISGHDNLYWYRRVMGKEIKFLLHFVKESKQDESGMPNNRFLAERTGGTYSTLKVQPAELEDSGVYFCASSHFLAGGYDEQFFGPGTRLTVL.

The chain uses TRBV6-1 and TRBJ1-1; tentative D call: TRBD1 (6 bases). V was clipped by 6 bases and J by 3 bases, with 11 bases between them. The CDR3 totals 13 residues. Germline V gene sequence: CDR1 MNHNS, CDR2 SASEGT. As DNA, the CDR3 is TGTGCCAGCAGGGTGACAGGACACACTGAAGCTTTCTTT. Amino acid sequence: CASRVTGHTEAFF.

This clone has a single count. The chain combines TRBV7-6 with TRBJ2-7, with D possibly called TRBD1 or TRBD2 (6 bases each). CDR1 is SGHVS and CDR2 is FNYEAQ in the germline V gene. This CDR3 is built from 14 residues. V was shortened by 1 base and J by 3 bases, with 10 bases between the two germline ends. This CDR3 is CASSLVGGIYEQYF. CDR3 DNA: TGTGCCAGCAGCTTAGTAGGGGGGATCTACGAGCAGTACTTC.

This clone showed up just once. The chain combines TRBV11-2 with TRBJ2-7; D is ambiguous. Germline CDR1 and CDR2: SGHAT and FQNNGV. CDR3 size: 16 residues. Trimming pared 4 bases from V and 1 base from J, leaving 17 bases between. The CDR3 spells CASSSPPAFKSYEQYF. Here the CDR3 DNA reads TGTGCCAGCAGCTCGCCCCCGGCGTTTAAATCCTACGAGCAGTACTTC.

The V and J genes are TRBV6-1 and TRBJ2-1; 7 positions agree with TRBD2. The J segment lost 2 bases and the V segment lost 4 bases, leaving 2 bases of the junction unmatched. CDR3 length equals 14 residues. CDR1 and CDR2 (germline): MNHNS, SASEGT. CDR3 sequence reads: CASSASGTYNEQFF. The DNA for the CDR3 is TGTGCCAGCAGTGCCAGCGGGACCTACAATGAGCAGTTCTTC.

J is TRBJ2-5 and V is TRBV5-4; D tentatively fits TRBD1 or TRBD2 (5 bases each). The CDR3 has 15 residues. Germline V CDR1 and CDR2: SGHNT, YYREEE (reference sequence). Trimming took off 1 base at V and 5 bases at J, with 15 bases between the two ends. The CDR3 is CASSLNGGEGETQYF. In DNA form, the CDR3 reads TGTGCCAGCAGCTTGAATGGCGGAGAGGGGGAGACCCAGTACTTC.